This note documents a single T cell receptor (beta chain) sequence. Its specificity is unknown. This entry comes from a study of Graves' ophthalmopathy and Graves' hyperthyroidism. The starting material, 10 ml of fresh peripheral blood, provided the PBMCs. General observations from the study: Blood also harbored most expanded thyroid clonotypes above 0.001 frequency.

The TCR beta CDR3 regions underwent amplification from RNA transcripts. HTBI-primed first-round RT-PCR preceded second-round multiplex PCR. MiXCR was run by TCRdb on the multiplex PCR reads, yielding one entry per CDR3 protein. The sample includes about 420,000 distinct CDR3 sequences, under 25% of them seen just once. Germline V gene lookup returns CDR1 MNHEY and CDR2 SMNVEV (reference sequence). The CDR3 length is 14 residues. Trimming took 2 bases from V and 3 from J, leaving 11 bases between them. This receptor was identified in a woman between 18 and 30 years old with stable Graves' hyperthyroidism. Specimen: peripheral blood. This rearrangement joins TRBV27 to TRBJ2-7; D gene ambiguous. CDR3 region: CASSLRLGYYEQYF. The CDR3 DNA follows: TGTGCCAGCAGTTTAAGGCTAGGTTACTACGAGCAGTACTTC.